The present TCR beta chain was sequenced within a study of graft-versus-host responses after intestinal transplantation. Regarding the study as a whole: Ileal or blood samples showed some GvH clones first, and such clones were also found in recipient marrow.

The CDR3 is 15 amino acids. After removal of 3 bases from V and 1 base from J, the junction contained 3 bases not matched to a gene. CDR1 SGHRS and CDR2 YFSETQ come from the germline V gene. Profiling relied on immunoSEQ multiplex PCR, and the TCRdb table lists in-frame clones only, not all of them. The profile shows 35,000 to 45,000 clones, roughly 95% of them singletons. A note on this clone: The target antigen is unknown. The sample has other DNA sequences that encode this CDR3 too.

The sequence came from a human donor who was the organ donor for an intestinal transplant. Here the sequenced sample was unstimulated CD8+ T cells sorted from spleen or lymph node cells, taken before transplant. The V and J genes are TRBV5-1 and TRBJ2-5; 10 bases match TRBD2. This CDR3 reads CASSSGLAVQETQYF. CDR3 DNA sequence: TGCGCCAGCAGCTCCGGACTAGCGGTCCAAGAGACCCAGTACTTC. The complete variable domain, with remaining parts taken from reference TRBV5-1 and TRBJ2-5, reads KAGVTQTPRYLIKTRGQQVTLSCSPISGHRSVSWYQQTPGQGLQFLFEYFSETQRNKGNFPGRFSGRQFSNSRSEMNVSTLELGDSALYLCASSSGLAVQETQYFGPGTRLLVL.